Reported below is one T cell receptor beta chain. This CDR3 contains 16 residues. Germline V gene lookup returns CDR1 MNHEY and CDR2 SVGAGI. The ends lost 4 bases at V and 0 bases at J; junction bases unmatched: 8. The data originate from a study of control samples from healthy donors and cancer patients. TCRdb keeps only in-frame clones here, not all; method: immunoSEQ multiplex PCR. The sample records fewer than 45,000 clones, 75% to 95% being singletons. This clonotype originated in a middle-aged woman with head and neck cancer. The chain employs TRBV6-5 and TRBJ1-1; 7 nucleotides align to TRBD1. Material for sequencing was PBMCs. In DNA form, the CDR3 reads TGTGCCAGCAGTTCCACAGGGGTAGGAATGAACACTGAAGCTTTCTTT. This translates into CASSSTGVGMNTEAFF.